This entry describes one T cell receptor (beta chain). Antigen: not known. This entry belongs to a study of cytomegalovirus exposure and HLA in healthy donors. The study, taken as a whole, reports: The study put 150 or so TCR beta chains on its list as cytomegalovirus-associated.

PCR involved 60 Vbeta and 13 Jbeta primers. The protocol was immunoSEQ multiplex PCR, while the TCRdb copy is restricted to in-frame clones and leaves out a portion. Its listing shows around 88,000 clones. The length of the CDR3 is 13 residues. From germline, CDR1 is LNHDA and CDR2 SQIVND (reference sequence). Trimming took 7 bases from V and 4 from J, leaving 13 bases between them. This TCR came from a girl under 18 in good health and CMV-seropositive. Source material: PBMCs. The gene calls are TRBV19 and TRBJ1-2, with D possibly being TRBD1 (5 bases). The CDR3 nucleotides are TGTGCCAGTACCCCCGGGACTCTCTATGGCTACACCTTC. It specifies CASTPGTLYGYTF.